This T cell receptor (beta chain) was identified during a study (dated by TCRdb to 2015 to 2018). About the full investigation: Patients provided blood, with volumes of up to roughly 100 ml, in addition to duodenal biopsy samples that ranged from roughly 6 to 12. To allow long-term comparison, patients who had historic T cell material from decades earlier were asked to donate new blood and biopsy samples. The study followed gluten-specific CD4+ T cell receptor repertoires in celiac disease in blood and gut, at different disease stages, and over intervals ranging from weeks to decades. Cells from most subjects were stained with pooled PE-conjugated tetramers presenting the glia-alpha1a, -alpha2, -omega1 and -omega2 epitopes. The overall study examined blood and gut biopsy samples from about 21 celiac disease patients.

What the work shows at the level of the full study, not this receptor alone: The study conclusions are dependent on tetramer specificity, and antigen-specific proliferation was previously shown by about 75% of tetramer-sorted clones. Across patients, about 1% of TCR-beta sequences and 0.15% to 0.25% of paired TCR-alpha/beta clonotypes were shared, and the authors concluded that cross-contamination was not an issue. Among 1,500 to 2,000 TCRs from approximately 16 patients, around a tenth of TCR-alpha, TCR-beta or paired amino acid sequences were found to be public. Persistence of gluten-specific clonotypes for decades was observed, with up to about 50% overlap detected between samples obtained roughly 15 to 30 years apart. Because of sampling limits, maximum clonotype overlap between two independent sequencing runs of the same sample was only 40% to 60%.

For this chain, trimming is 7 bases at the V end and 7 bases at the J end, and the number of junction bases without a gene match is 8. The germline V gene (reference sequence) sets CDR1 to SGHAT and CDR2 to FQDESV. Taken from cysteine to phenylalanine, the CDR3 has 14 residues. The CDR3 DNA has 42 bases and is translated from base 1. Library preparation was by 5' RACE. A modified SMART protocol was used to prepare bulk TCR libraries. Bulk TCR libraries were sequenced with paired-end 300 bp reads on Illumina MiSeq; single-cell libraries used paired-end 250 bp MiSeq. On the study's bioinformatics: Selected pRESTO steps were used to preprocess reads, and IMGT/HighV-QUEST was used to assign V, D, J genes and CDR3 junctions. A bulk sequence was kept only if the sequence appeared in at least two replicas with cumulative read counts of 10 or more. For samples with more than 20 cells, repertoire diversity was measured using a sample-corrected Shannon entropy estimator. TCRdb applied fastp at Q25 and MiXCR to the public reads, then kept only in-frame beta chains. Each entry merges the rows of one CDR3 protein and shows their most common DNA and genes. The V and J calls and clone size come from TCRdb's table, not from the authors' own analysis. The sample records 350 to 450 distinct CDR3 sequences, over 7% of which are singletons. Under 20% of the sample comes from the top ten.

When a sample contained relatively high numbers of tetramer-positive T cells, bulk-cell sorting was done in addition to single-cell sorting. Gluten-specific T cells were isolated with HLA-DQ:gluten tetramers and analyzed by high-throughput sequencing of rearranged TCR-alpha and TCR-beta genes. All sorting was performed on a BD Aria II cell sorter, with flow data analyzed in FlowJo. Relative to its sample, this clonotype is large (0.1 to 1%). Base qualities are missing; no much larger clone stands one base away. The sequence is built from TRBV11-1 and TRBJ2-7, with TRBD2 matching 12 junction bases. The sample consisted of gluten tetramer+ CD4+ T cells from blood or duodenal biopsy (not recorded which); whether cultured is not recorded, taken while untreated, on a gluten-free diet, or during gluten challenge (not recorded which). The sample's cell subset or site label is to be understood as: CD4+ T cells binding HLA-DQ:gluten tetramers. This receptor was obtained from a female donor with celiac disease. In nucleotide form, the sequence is TGTGCCAGCATGCGACTAGCGGGAGATGGAGAGCAGTACTTC. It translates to CASMRLAGDGEQYF.